This passage covers 10 T cell receptor beta chains from one sample sequenced in a study of T cells in Graves' hyperthyroidism and ophthalmopathy. The source material, RNA transcripts, was used to amplify TCR beta CDR3 regions. The HTBI primer set served for first-round RT-PCR of the TCR CDR3. TCRdb ran MiXCR on the multiplex PCR reads and lists one entry per CDR3 protein. The table has about 290,000 distinct CDR3 sequences, roughly 19% seen once. The specimen sequenced was blood. These receptors were taken from a man over 45 with Graves' ophthalmopathy.

This clonotype was seen ten or more times. V usage is TRBV2 and J usage is TRBJ1-2; 7 bases map to TRBD1. Germline V gene data show CDR1 as SNHLY and CDR2 as FYNNEI. V dropped 6 bases and J dropped 7; count of bases not matched to a gene: 5. The CDR3 loop spans 12 amino acids. The CDR3 DNA reads as TGTGCCAGCAGCCCGACAGGGTTTGGCTACACCTTC. Its translation: CASSPTGFGYTF.

This clonotype was counted ten times or more. The chain has TRBV5-1 and TRBJ1-2, with 9 bases lining up with TRBD1. CDR1 and CDR2 from the germline V gene are SGHRS and YFSETQ. Trimming cost V 5 bases and J 8 bases; bases outside gene matches: 7. CDR3 size: 13 residues. In nucleotides, the CDR3 is TGCGCCAGCAGTGGGACAGGGCCCTTCGGCTACACCTTC. It encodes CASSGTGPFGYTF.

This clonotype turned up a few times. The chain uses TRBV5-1 and TRBJ2-7; the D is unclear. Trimming left V 0 bases short and J 3 bases short, with 10 bases between. CDR1 is SGHRS, CDR2 YFSETQ, per germline. The CDR3 runs 14 residues. The CDR3 nucleotides read TGCGCCAGCAGCTTGGTTGGGCAGGTCTACGAGCAGTACTTC. Protein sequence: CASSLVGQVYEQYF.

About this clonotype itself: A much larger clone differs by one base, so this may be a read error. The chain has TRBV2 and TRBJ2-6, with D hard to call. The CDR3 runs to 13 residues. With 7 bases removed from V and 0 bases from J, the gap between germline ends came to 4 bases. The germline V gene has CDR1 SNHLY and CDR2 FYNNEI. CDR3 DNA: TGTGCCAGCATTTTCTCTGGGGCCAACGTCCTGACTTTC. Encoded protein: CASIFSGANVLTF.

The CDR3 is CASSYPITEAFF. In nucleotides, the CDR3 is TGTGCCAGCAGCTACCCCATCACTGAAGCTTTCTTT. This chain links TRBV7-9 with TRBJ1-1; the D is unclear. The CDR3 extends over 12 amino acids. Germline V gene lookup returns CDR1 SEHNR and CDR2 FQNEAQ (reference sequence). The V end lost 4 bases, the J end lost 4 bases, and 7 bases lay between the germline ends.

The chain joins TRBV7-8 to TRBJ1-4; D gene unclear. V lost 5 bases to trimming and J lost 2 bases, with 12 bases between them. This CDR3 is built from 15 residues. Germline V lookup: CDR1 SGHVS, CDR2 FQNEAQ. CDR3 sequence: CASSQRLWTNEKLFF. CDR3 in DNA: TGTGCCAGCAGCCAAAGACTATGGACTAATGAAAAACTGTTTTTT. The variable domain in full, completed from reference TRBV7-8 and TRBJ1-4, reads GAGVSQSPRYKVAKRGQDVALRCDPISGHVSLFWYQQALGQGPEFLTYFQNEAQLDKSGLPSDRFFAERPEGSVSTLKIQRTQQEDSAVYLCASSQRLWTNEKLFFGSGTQLSVL.

This clonotype was seen at least ten times. This chain uses TRBV30 with TRBJ2-7, with D perhaps matching TRBD1 (5 bases). V was shortened by 0 bases and J by 3 bases, with 15 bases between the two germline ends. Germline CDR1 GTSNPN, CDR2 SVGIG (reference sequence). This CDR3 region has 15 residues. The CDR3: CAWSVRGRFGYEQYF. DNA for the CDR3: TGTGCCTGGAGTGTAAGGGGAAGATTCGGCTACGAGCAGTACTTC.

This clonotype appeared many times. The J gene is TRBJ2-2, the V gene TRBV11-1; 7 nucleotides match TRBD1. CDR1 SGHAT and CDR2 FQDESV come from the germline V gene (reference sequence). The CDR3 sequence is 16 residues long. V shed 6 bases and J 0 bases; nucleotides not matched to a gene: 7. The CDR3 sequence: CASRDRQGANTGELFF. The CDR3 DNA follows: TGTGCCAGCAGGGATAGACAGGGCGCGAACACCGGGGAGCTGTTTTTT.

This rearrangement joins TRBV6-9 to TRBJ2-2, with D unclear. The length of the CDR3 is 17 residues. The V end was cut by 3 bases, the J end by 0 bases, with 14 bases between. CDR1 MNHGY and CDR2 SVAAGI come from the germline V gene. The CDR3 DNA sequence: TGTGCCAGCAGTTACCAACACGGACCCACGAACACCGGGGAGCTGTTTTTT. Translated: CASSYQHGPTNTGELFF.

In its sample, this clonotype was seen many times. The rearrangement links TRBV5-1 to TRBJ2-1; perhaps D is TRBD1 or TRBD2 (5 bases each). This CDR3 spans 20 amino acids. CDR1 is SGHRS, CDR2 YFSETQ, per germline. V was trimmed by 7 bases and J by 0 bases, leaving 29 bases between them. CDR3 sequence (DNA): TGCGCCAGCGCATGGGTACCTGGCAGGGAGACTCTAAGCTCCTACAATGAGCAGTTCTTC. Protein: CASAWVPGRETLSSYNEQFF.